This entry features one T cell receptor beta chain sequence. This specimen belongs to a study of blood T cell repertoires in COVID-19. Study summary: Spain, Italy and the United States supplied samples that represented acute and convalescent COVID-19.

Authors' analysis steps: Researchers report that nucleated cell counts were estimated from reference gene primer amplification. The assay was immunoSEQ multiplex PCR, and TCRdb's table has in-frame clones only and misses some. The DNA was the basis for D and trimming; V, J and clone size are from that table. The table lists 240,000 or so clones, more than 75% of them singletons. Trimming removed 0 bases from V and 2 bases from J; junction bases left unmatched: 8. Germline lookup yields CDR1 SGHTA and CDR2 FQGNSA. This CDR3 region has 19 residues. This chain uses TRBV7-2 with TRBJ2-3; 13 bases map to TRBD2. This TCR derives from a woman aged 25 to 39 who had recovered from COVID-19. Source material: peripheral blood. The DNA for the CDR3 is TGTGCCAGCAGCTTAGCGGTATTTGGACTAGCGGGGGACACAGATACGCAGTATTTT. This sequence encodes CASSLAVFGLAGDTDTQYF.